The 2 T cell receptor beta chains below all came from one sample that was sequenced in a study of blood T cells in healthy people across ages. Together with a sample-barcoded 5' primer, a J-beta primer mix was included in a second PCR lasting about 7 to 12 cycles. TCRdb passed the 5' RACE reads through MiXCR, listing each CDR3 protein once. The sample records approximately 800,000 distinct CDR3 sequences, 56% being singletons. Source material: blood. The receptors were sampled from a man aged 40-49 years in good health.

CDR3 nucleotide sequence: TGTGCCAGCAGTTTCGGTCCGGCAGGGGAGAACTACGAGCAGTACTTC. Encoded protein: CASSFGPAGENYEQYF. The genes are TRBV28 and TRBJ2-7, with a possible D match to TRBD1 (6 bases). V was pared by 3 bases and J by 3 bases, with 18 bases between. The CDR3 has 16 residues. Germline CDR1 MDHEN, CDR2 SYDVKM.

The V gene is TRBV3-1, the J gene TRBJ1-2; weak D call: TRBD1 (5 bases). This CDR3 comprises 14 residues. The germline V and J ends were trimmed by 4 bases and 8 bases, with 17 bases remaining between them. Germline CDR1 is LGHDT and CDR2 is YNNKEL (reference sequence). In DNA form, the CDR3 reads TGTGCCAGCAGCCCGAACCCATTCGGGGGAGGCTACACCTTC. Its protein product is CASSPNPFGGGYTF.